The T cell receptor beta chain under discussion was sequenced for a study of early T cells in non-severe SARS-CoV-2 infection. Overall study: From unsorted whole blood, bulk RNA was sequenced, and the chains remained unpaired.

This clonotype has a count of ten or more. What it binds is unknown. Separate cDNA molecules each had unique molecular identifiers attached to them. TCRdb processed the 5' RACE reads anew with MiXCR; each CDR3 protein has one entry. The top ten clones hold about 15% of a sample with fewer than 60,000 distinct CDR3 sequences, roughly 10% of them seen once. Per germline, CDR1 LGHNA and CDR2 YSLEER. Losses at the gene ends were 1 base for V and 5 bases for J; bases not matched to a gene: 0. The CDR3 contains 13 residues. Notes on the study in general: Matching with VDJdb favored anti-spike CD8 responses (missing private and CD4 specificities).

The clonotype was recovered from an adult who was a healthcare worker with PCR-confirmed SARS-CoV-2 infection or an uninfected control (not recorded which). The chain carries TRBV4-3 and TRBJ2-5; 8 nucleotides align to TRBD1. Sequencing used whole blood. The CDR3 coding sequence is TGCGCCAGCAGCCAAGGACAGGGGGAGACCCAGTACTTC. Protein product: CASSQGQGETQYF.